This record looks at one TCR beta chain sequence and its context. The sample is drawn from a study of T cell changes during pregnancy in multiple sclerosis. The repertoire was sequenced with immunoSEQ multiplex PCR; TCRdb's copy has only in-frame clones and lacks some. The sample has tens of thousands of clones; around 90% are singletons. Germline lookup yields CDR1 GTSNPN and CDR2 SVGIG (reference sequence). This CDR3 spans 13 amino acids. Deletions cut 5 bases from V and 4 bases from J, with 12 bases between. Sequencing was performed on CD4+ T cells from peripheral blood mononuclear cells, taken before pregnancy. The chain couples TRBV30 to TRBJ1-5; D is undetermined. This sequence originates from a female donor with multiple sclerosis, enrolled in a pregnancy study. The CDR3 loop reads CAWAPEMNQPQHF. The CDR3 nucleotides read TGTGCCTGGGCGCCTGAGATGAATCAGCCCCAGCATTTT.